The 3 T cell receptor beta chains below all came from one sample that was sequenced in a study of molecular identifiers for immune sequencing clone quantification. A single record per CDR3 protein comes from TCRdb applying MiXCR to the PCR reads. The table lists nearly 650,000 distinct CDR3 sequences, roughly 27% of them singletons. Specimen: naive CD8+ T cells from blood, with Jurkat cell RNA spiked in. Described subset: FACS-sorted CD8+CD4-CCR7+CD45RA+ naive T cells. Receptors originate from a human donor in good health. Some libraries in this study had Jurkat cell RNA spiked in.

Note on this clonotype: A read error is possible here, since a much larger clone lies one base away. The chain couples TRBV4-2 to TRBJ2-3; 8 nucleotides line up with TRBD2. CDR3 length: 15 residues. The germline gives CDR1 LGHNA, CDR2 YNFKEQ. Trimming removed 0 bases from V and 7 bases from J; junction bases left unmatched: 6. The chain's CDR3 is CASSQDPSGSYTQYF. The CDR3 DNA reads as TGTGCCAGCAGCCAAGATCCGAGCGGGAGCTATACGCAGTATTTT.

This clonotype has ten or more counts. The CDR3 here is CASSPTLSEQYF. The CDR3 nucleotides read TGTGCCAGCAGTCCTACATTGAGCGAGCAGTACTTC. The rearrangement joins TRBV12-3 or TRBV12-4 to TRBJ2-7; no firm D call. This CDR3 is built from 12 residues. The V and J ends lost 5 bases and 6 bases respectively, with 11 bases between them.

About this clonotype: This may arise from a read error, as a much more abundant clone is one base away. J is TRBJ1-1 and V is TRBV28; 12 nucleotides match TRBD1. V was pared by 4 bases and J by 5 bases, with 5 bases of the junction left unmatched. The CDR3 length is 15 residues. Germline V CDR1 and CDR2: MDHEN, SYDVKM. The DNA for the CDR3 is TGTGCCAGCAGTTATGGGGACAGGGGGCTTACTGAAGCTTTCTTT. This translates into CASSYGDRGLTEAFF.